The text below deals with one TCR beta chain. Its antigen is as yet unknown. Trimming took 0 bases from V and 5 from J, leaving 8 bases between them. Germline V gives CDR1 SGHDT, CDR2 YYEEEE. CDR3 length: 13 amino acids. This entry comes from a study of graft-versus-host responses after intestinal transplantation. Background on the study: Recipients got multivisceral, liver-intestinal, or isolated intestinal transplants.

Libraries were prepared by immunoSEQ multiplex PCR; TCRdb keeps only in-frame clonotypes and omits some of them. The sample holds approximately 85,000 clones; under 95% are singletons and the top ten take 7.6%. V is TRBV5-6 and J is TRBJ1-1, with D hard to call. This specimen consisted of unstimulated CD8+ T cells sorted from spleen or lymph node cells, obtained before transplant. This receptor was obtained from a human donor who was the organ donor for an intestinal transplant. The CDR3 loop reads CASSLEGLTEAFF. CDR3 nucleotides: TGTGCCAGCAGCTTGGAAGGGTTGACTGAAGCTTTCTTT. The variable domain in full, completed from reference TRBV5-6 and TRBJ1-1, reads DAGVTQSPTHLIKTRGQQVTLRCSPKSGHDTVSWYQQALGQGPQFIFQYYEEEERQRGNFPDRFSGHQFPNYSSELNVNALLLGDSALYLCASSLEGLTEAFFGQGTRLTVV.